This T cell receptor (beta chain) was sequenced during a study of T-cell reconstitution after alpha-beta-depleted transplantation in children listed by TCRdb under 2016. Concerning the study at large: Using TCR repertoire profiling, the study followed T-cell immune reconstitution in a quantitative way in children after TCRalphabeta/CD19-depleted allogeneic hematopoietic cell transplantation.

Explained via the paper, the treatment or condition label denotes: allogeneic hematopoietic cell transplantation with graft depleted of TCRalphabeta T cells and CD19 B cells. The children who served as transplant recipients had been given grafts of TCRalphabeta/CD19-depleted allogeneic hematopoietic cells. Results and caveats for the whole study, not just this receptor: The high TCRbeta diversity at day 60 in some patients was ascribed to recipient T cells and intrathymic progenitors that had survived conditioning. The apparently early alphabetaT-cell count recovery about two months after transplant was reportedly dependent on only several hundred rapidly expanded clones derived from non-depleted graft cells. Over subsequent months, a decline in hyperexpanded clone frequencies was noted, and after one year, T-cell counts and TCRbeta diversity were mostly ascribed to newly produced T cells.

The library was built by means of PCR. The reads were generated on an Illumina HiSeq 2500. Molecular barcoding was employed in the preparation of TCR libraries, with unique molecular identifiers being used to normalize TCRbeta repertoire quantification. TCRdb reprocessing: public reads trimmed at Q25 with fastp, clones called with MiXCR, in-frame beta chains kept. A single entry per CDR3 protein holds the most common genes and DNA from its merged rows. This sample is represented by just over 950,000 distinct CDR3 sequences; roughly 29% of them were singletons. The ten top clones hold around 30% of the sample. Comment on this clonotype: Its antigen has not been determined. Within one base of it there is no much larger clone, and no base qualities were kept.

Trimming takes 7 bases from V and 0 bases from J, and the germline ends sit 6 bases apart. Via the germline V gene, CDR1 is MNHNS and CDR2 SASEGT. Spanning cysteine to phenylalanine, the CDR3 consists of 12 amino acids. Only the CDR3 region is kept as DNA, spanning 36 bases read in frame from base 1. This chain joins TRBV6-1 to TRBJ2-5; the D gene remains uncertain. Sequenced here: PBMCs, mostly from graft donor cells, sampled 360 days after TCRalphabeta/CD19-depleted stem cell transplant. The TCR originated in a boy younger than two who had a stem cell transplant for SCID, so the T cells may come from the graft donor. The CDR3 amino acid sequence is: CASTKNQETQYF. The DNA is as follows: TGTGCCAGCACCAAGAACCAAGAGACCCAGTACTTC.